This T cell receptor (beta chain) was retrieved from a study of early T cells in non-severe SARS-CoV-2 infection. Study-level background: Unsorted whole-blood RNA was sequenced in bulk, leaving chains unpaired.

Study-level results: Matching with VDJdb favored anti-spike CD8 responses (missing private and CD4 specificities).

This clonotype was counted only a few times. Its antigen is as yet unknown. V lost 0 bases to trimming and J lost 0 bases; unmatched junction nucleotides: 9. The CDR3 extends over 18 amino acids. CDR1 is LNHNV and CDR2 is YYDKDF in the germline V gene (reference sequence). The library protocol tagged individual cDNA molecules with unique molecular identifiers. Each CDR3 protein is one row after TCRdb ran MiXCR on the 5' RACE reads. Seen here are about 110,000 distinct CDR3 sequences, over 9.5% observed once, and the top ten hold 3.5% to 4%. The J gene is TRBJ2-3, the V gene TRBV15; 7 nucleotides line up with TRBD2. Material: whole blood, obtained at baseline. This clonotype was sampled from an adult who was a healthcare worker with PCR-confirmed SARS-CoV-2 infection or an uninfected control (not recorded which). In DNA form, the CDR3 reads TGTGCCACCAGCAGAGATGGGGAGCGGGGCTCTAGCACAGATACGCAGTATTTT. It translates to CATSRDGERGSSTDTQYF.